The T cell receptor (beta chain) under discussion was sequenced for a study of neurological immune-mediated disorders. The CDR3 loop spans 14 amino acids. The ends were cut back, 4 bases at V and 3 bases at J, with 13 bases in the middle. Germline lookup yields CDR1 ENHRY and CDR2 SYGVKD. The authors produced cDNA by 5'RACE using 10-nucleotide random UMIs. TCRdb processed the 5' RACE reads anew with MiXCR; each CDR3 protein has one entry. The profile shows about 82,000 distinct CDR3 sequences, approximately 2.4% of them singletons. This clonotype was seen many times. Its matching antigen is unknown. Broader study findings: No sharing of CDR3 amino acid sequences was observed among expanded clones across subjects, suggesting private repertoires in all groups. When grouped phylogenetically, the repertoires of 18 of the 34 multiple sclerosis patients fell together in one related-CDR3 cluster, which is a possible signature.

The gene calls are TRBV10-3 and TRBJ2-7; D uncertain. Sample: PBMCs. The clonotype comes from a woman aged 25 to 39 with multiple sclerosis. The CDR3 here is CAISGSNSGYEQYF. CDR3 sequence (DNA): TGTGCCATCAGTGGATCAAATTCGGGCTACGAGCAGTACTTC.